A single sample is the source of the 10 T cell receptor beta chains below, sequenced in a study of control samples from healthy donors and cancer patients. This table comes from immunoSEQ multiplex PCR, and its TCRdb copy is limited to in-frame clones, with some not included. The sample lists about 120,000 clones, over 85% occurring once. The sample comprised blood. The source of these receptors is a man younger than 30 in good health.

The chain carries TRBV5-4 and TRBJ2-3; D is unresolved. Germline-derived CDR1 and CDR2 are SGHNT and YYREEE (reference sequence). CDR3 length equals 14 residues. Trimming shortened V by 0 bases and J by 3 bases, and 8 bases separated the two germline ends. Written as DNA, the CDR3 is TGTGCCAGCAGCTTGGCACTACATACAGATACGCAGTATTTT. It translates to CASSLALHTDTQYF. The variable domain in full, completed from reference TRBV5-4 and TRBJ2-3, reads ETGVTQSPTHLIKTRGQQVTLRCSSQSGHNTVSWYQQALGQGPQFIFQYYREEENGRGNFPPRFSGLQFPNYSSELNVNALELDDSALYLCASSLALHTDTQYFGPGTRLTVL.

V and J are TRBV7-3 and TRBJ1-2; D may be TRBD1 (6 bases). The CDR3 contains 14 residues. Deletions cut 5 bases from V and 4 bases from J, with 14 bases between. CDR1 and CDR2 from the germline V gene are SGHTA and FQGTGA. The DNA for the CDR3 is TGTGCCAGCAGCCCAAGAGGGGGTGGCTATGGCTACACCTTC. Amino acids: CASSPRGGGYGYTF.

The chain couples TRBV7-2 to TRBJ2-1, with D possibly matching TRBD1 (5 bases). Per the germline V gene, CDR1 is SGHTA and CDR2 is FQGNSA. CDR3 length equals 14 residues. V was cut by 3 bases and J by 0 bases, with 6 bases left in between. In DNA, the CDR3 is TGTGCCAGCAGCTTCGACAGCTCCTACAATGAGCAGTTCTTC. Its protein product is CASSFDSSYNEQFF.

The sample holds a few counts of this clone. The rearrangement uses TRBV7-9 and TRBJ1-6, with D perhaps matching TRBD1 (6 bases). Germline V gene sequence: CDR1 SEHNR, CDR2 FQNEAQ (reference sequence). Trimming took off 5 bases at V and 10 bases at J, with 18 bases between the two ends. This CDR3 spans 15 amino acids. Written as DNA, the CDR3 is TGTGCCAGCAGCCACAGGGAGTCTGTGAGATCACCCCTCCACTTT. Protein: CASSHRESVRSPLHF.

J is TRBJ2-1 and V is TRBV2; D may correspond to TRBD1 or TRBD2 (6 bases each). V gave up 3 bases and J gave up 4 bases, with 10 bases separating them. Germline values: CDR1 SNHLY, CDR2 FYNNEI. The CDR3 has 14 residues. The CDR3 is CASSEQGRYNEQFF. CDR3 coding DNA: TGTGCCAGCAGTGAGCAGGGGAGGTACAATGAGCAGTTCTTC. Supplemented by reference TRBV2 and TRBJ2-1, the full variable domain reads EPEVTQTPSHQVTQMGQEVILRCVPISNHLYFYWYRQILGQKVEFLVSFYNNEISEKSEIFDDQFSVERPDGSNFTLKIRSTKLEDSAMYFCASSEQGRYNEQFFGPGTRLTVL.

This clone showed up just once. The chain links TRBV5-1 to TRBJ2-1; 10 positions agree with TRBD1. The CDR3 consists of 15 residues. Per the germline V gene, CDR1 is SGHRS and CDR2 is YFSETQ. V dropped 3 bases and J dropped 7; count of bases not matched to a gene: 7. The CDR3 DNA is TGCGCCAGCAGCTGGGACAGGGGTATCTGGAATGAGCAGTTCTTC. This codes for CASSWDRGIWNEQFF.

The rearrangement links TRBV7-9 to TRBJ1-2; maybe TRBD1 (6 bases). The V gene lost 2 bases and the J gene lost 1 base, with 17 bases spanning the gap. Germline-derived CDR1 and CDR2 are SEHNR and FQNEAQ (reference sequence). The CDR3 has 17 amino acids. CDR3 nucleotides: TGTGCCAGCAGCTTAAAGGCAGGGGCAGCGTTTAACTATGGCTACACCTTC. This encodes CASSLKAGAAFNYGYTF.

The chain links TRBV9 to TRBJ2-3; TRBD1 agrees at 10 bases. The V gene's germline CDR1 is SGDLS and CDR2 YYNGEE. The CDR3 is 16 amino acids. V dropped 0 bases and J dropped 4; count of bases not matched to a gene: 5. The CDR3 nucleotides are TGTGCCAGCAGCGTAGTCCCGGGACAGGGGTCAGATACGCAGTATTTT. Its translation: CASSVVPGQGSDTQYF.

Concerning this clone: One junction end does not reproduce the germline sequence, and a read error may be involved. CDR3 region: CSVEHRDSPF. In DNA, the CDR3 is TGCAGCGTTGAACACCGGGACAGTCCCTTC. The chain links TRBV29-1 to TRBJ1-2, with TRBD1 identical over 7 bases. In germline, CDR1 is SQVTM, CDR2 ANQGSEA. CDR3 length equals 10 residues.

The V gene is TRBV3-1 (or the pseudogene TRBV3-2), the J gene TRBJ2-7; no reliable D call. The V and J ends lost 2 bases and 3 bases respectively, with 17 bases between them. CDR3 length equals 16 residues. Germline V gives CDR1 LGHDT, CDR2 YNNKEL (reference sequence). The CDR3 DNA reads as TGTGCCAGCAGCCAAATCCCCGGCGCCGGCCTCTACGAGCAGTACTTC. The encoded protein is CASSQIPGAGLYEQYF.